These 30 T cell receptor beta chains were all obtained from the same sample, sequenced in a study of identical twins. In TCRdb, the 5' RACE reads were re-called with MiXCR into one record per CDR3 protein. The repertoire holds a few hundred thousand distinct CDR3 sequences, roughly 20% seen once, with roughly an eighth in the top ten. The sequenced sample consisted of naive T cells sorted from blood. The receptors derive from a man aged 50-60 years in good health.

In regard to this clonotype: The junction and the germline gene differ at one end; a read error may be behind it. The chain joins TRBV7-7 to TRBJ2-2; weak D call: TRBD1 (5 bases). This CDR3 region has 14 residues. The germline gives CDR1 SSHAT, CDR2 FNYEAQ (reference sequence). The CDR3 here is CASRVQGNTGELFF. The DNA for the CDR3 is TGTGCTAGCAGGGTCCAAGGGAACACCGGGGAGCTGTTTTTT.

The chain carries TRBV20-1 and TRBJ2-5; TRBD1 aligns across 8 bases. The CDR3 spans 13 residues. V was pared by 6 bases and J by 3 bases, with 6 bases of the junction left unmatched. CDR1 and CDR2 (germline): DFQATT, SNEGSKA (reference sequence). Here the CDR3 DNA reads TGCAGTGCCCAATTGACAGGGGAAGAGACCCAGTACTTC. As protein: CSAQLTGEETQYF.

Remarks on this clonotype: One base away lies a much larger clone, so this may be a sequencing read error. CDR3 protein: CGVELGQGTDTQYF. The CDR3 DNA is TGCGGCGTTGAGTTGGGACAGGGGACAGATACGCAGTATTTT. The V call is TRBV29-1, the J call TRBJ2-3, with 10 bases aligning to TRBD1. In germline, CDR1 is SQVTM, CDR2 ANQGSEA. The CDR3 extends over 14 amino acids.

The V gene is TRBV27, the J gene TRBJ2-5; tentative D call: TRBD2 (5 bases). Germline V gene lookup returns CDR1 MNHEY and CDR2 SMNVEV (reference sequence). CDR3 length: 14 amino acids. Trimming stripped 6 bases from V and 5 bases from J, with 16 bases between. The DNA of the CDR3 is TGTGCCAGCAGCCGGACTTACCCGGGGGAGACCCAGTACTTC. Translating it yields CASSRTYPGETQYF.

This clonotype appeared many times. The gene calls are TRBV30 and TRBJ2-1, with 7 bases identical to TRBD1. This CDR3 is built from 15 residues. The germline V gene encodes CDR1 GTSNPN and CDR2 SVGIG (reference sequence). J lost 6 bases, V lost 4 bases, and 12 bases had no gene match. CDR3 residues: CAWTPGTVALNEQFF. The CDR3 bases are TGTGCCTGGACCCCCGGGACAGTGGCCCTCAATGAGCAGTTCTTC.

The table lists this clonotype with many counts. CDR3 bases: TGTGCCAGCAGACCGACTAGCGGACCCCGGAACTCCTACAATGAGCAGTTCTTC. Protein sequence: CASRPTSGPRNSYNEQFF. J is TRBJ2-1 and V is TRBV7-8; 9 bases fit TRBD2. There are 18 residues in the CDR3. Per the germline V gene, CDR1 is SGHVS and CDR2 is FQNEAQ. V shed 6 bases, J shed 0 bases, and the junction held 12 bases outside the gene matches.

This clonotype has just a few counts. The chain carries TRBV6-5 and TRBJ2-1; no clear D. Per germline, CDR1 MNHEY and CDR2 SVGAGI. Trimming took 2 bases from V and 9 from J, leaving 14 bases between them. CDR3 length: 14 amino acids. CDR3 sequence (DNA): TGTGCCAGCAGTTACCGGGCCGAAGGCGTTGAGCAGTTCTTC. It encodes CASSYRAEGVEQFF.

This clonotype appeared many times. J is TRBJ2-1 and V is TRBV12-3 or TRBV12-4; D ambiguous. Trimming removed 7 bases from V and 4 bases from J, with 11 bases in between. This CDR3 spans 13 amino acids. CDR3 DNA sequence: TGTGCCAGCACGCCAGGACCTTACAATGAGCAGTTCTTC. Its protein is CASTPGPYNEQFF.

In regard to this clonotype: This may stem from a read error, because a much larger clone lies one nucleotide away. The rearrangement links TRBV10-3 to TRBJ2-3; possible D gene TRBD2, 5 bases. Per the germline V gene, CDR1 is ENHRY and CDR2 is SYGVKD. This CDR3 has 16 residues. CDR3 region: CAISDGGRRGTDTQNF. The CDR3 DNA is TGTGCCATCAGTGATGGAGGCAGGAGAGGCACAGATACGCAGAATTTT.

This clonotype turned up a few times. The chain recombines TRBV5-1 with TRBJ2-5; a possible D gene is TRBD1 (6 bases). V was pared by 4 bases and J by 2 bases, with 15 bases between. CDR1 and CDR2 from the germline V gene are SGHRS and YFSETQ. This CDR3 has 15 residues. CDR3 in amino acids: CASSNSGASQETQYF. The CDR3, as DNA: TGCGCCAGCAGCAACTCAGGGGCCTCACAAGAGACCCAGTACTTC.

This clonotype has ten or more counts. The chain recombines TRBV12-3 or TRBV12-4 with TRBJ2-2; TRBD2 aligns across 9 bases. The CDR3 is made up of 17 amino acids. The ends lost 0 bases at V and 7 bases at J; junction bases unmatched: 9. In nucleotides, the CDR3 is TGTGCCAGCAGTTTAGCGCCGCTAGCGGGGAGTTTCGGGGAGCTGTTTTTT. Protein sequence: CASSLAPLAGSFGELFF.

V gene TRBV27 combines with J gene TRBJ1-5, with 7 bases lining up with TRBD1. Germline-derived CDR1 and CDR2 are MNHEY and SMNVEV (reference sequence). There are 15 residues in the CDR3. Unmatched junction bases numbered 15, after V lost 5 bases and J lost 11 bases. CDR3 residues: CASSPRQGQYIAQHF. CDR3 DNA: TGTGCCAGCAGTCCAAGACAGGGCCAGTATATAGCCCAGCATTTT.

Only a few counts were recorded for this clonotype. J is TRBJ2-2 and V is TRBV19, with D maybe TRBD1 (6 bases). V was pared by 0 bases and J by 4 bases, with 9 bases between. The CDR3 runs to 15 residues. The germline gives CDR1 LNHDA, CDR2 SQIVND (reference sequence). CDR3 in amino acids: CASSIERGTTGELFF. In DNA, the CDR3 is TGTGCCAGTAGTATAGAAAGGGGGACCACCGGGGAGCTGTTTTTT.

The sample holds many counts of this clonotype. The V and J genes are TRBV28 and TRBJ2-3; TRBD2 might be the D (6 bases). V lost 9 bases to trimming and J lost 2 bases, with 15 bases between them. CDR1 is MDHEN, CDR2 SYDVKM, per germline. The CDR3 runs 14 residues. The CDR3 nucleotides are TGTGCCAGTGTAGCGGCGGGCTACACAGATACGCAGTATTTT. This translates into CASVAAGYTDTQYF. Full variable domain (missing parts from reference TRBV28 and TRBJ2-3): DVKVTQSSRYLVKRTGEKVFLECVQDMDHENMFWYRQDPGLGLRLIYFSYDVKMKEKGDIPEGYSVSREKKERFSLILESASTNQTSMYLCASVAAGYTDTQYFGPGTRLTVL.

This CDR3 is CASSSQGTGNQPQHF. The CDR3 DNA follows: TGTGCCAGCAGTTCACAGGGGACAGGCAATCAGCCCCAGCATTTT. The chain couples TRBV6-5 to TRBJ1-5; 7 bases line up with TRBD1. Losses at the gene ends were 4 bases for V and 2 bases for J; bases not matched to a gene: 5. The CDR3 is made up of 15 amino acids. Germline V gene lookup returns CDR1 MNHEY and CDR2 SVGAGI.

V gene TRBV6-1 combines with J gene TRBJ1-6; D gene unclear. The CDR3 extends over 13 amino acids. From germline, CDR1 is MNHNS and CDR2 SASEGT. V gave up 4 bases and J gave up 5 bases, with 6 bases separating them. The CDR3 region has the DNA TGTGCCAGCAGTGGCCGAGATAATTCACCCCTCCACTTT. Its translation: CASSGRDNSPLHF.

This clonotype has just a few counts. The chain uses TRBV12-3 or TRBV12-4 and TRBJ1-4; tentative D call: TRBD1 (5 bases). V was cut by 6 bases and J by 7 bases, with 9 bases left in between. The CDR3 has 12 amino acids. The CDR3 coding sequence is TGTGCCAGCAGAGCGACAGCTGAAAAACTGTTTTTT. Translating gives CASRATAEKLFF.

This clonotype was seen many times. The chain employs TRBV5-1 and TRBJ2-7; D might be TRBD2 (6 bases). Germline V gives CDR1 SGHRS, CDR2 YFSETQ. V was pared by 3 bases and J by 2 bases, with 9 bases between. The CDR3 is 13 residues long. This chain's CDR3 is CASSYTSTYEQYF. The CDR3 region has the DNA TGCGCCAGCAGCTACACTAGCACCTACGAGCAGTACTTC.

There are many counts of this clonotype. Here the CDR3 DNA reads TGCGCCAGCAGCTCGATGGCAAAGTACAATGAGCAGTTCTTC. This encodes CASSSMAKYNEQFF. V gene TRBV4-3 combines with J gene TRBJ2-1; D uncertain. Trimming took off 5 bases at V and 4 bases at J, with 12 bases between the two ends. Germline assignment: CDR1 LGHNA and CDR2 YSLEER. The CDR3 runs to 14 residues.

This clonotype showed up just a few times. V and J are TRBV7-2 and TRBJ1-1; TRBD1 matches at 7 bases. V shed 5 bases and J 6 bases; nucleotides not matched to a gene: 9. From germline, CDR1 is SGHTA and CDR2 FQGNSA. The CDR3 runs 14 residues. In DNA, the CDR3 is TGTGCCAGCAGCCCCCGACAGGGAGGGGCTGAAGCTTTCTTT. Amino acids: CASSPRQGGAEAFF.

This clonotype was observed a few times. CDR3 region: CASSPMDEQFF. CDR3 in DNA: TGTGCCAGCAGCCCCATGGATGAGCAGTTCTTC. The chain links TRBV12-3 or TRBV12-4 to TRBJ2-1; D gene uncertain. The CDR3 consists of 11 residues. Trimming stripped 6 bases from V and 8 bases from J, with 8 bases between.

This rearrangement joins TRBV6-5 to TRBJ1-1, with a possible D match to TRBD1 (6 bases). Germline CDR1 MNHEY, CDR2 SVGAGI. Trimming took off 0 bases at V and 1 base at J, with 9 bases between the two ends. The CDR3 is 15 residues long. CDR3 DNA sequence: TGTGCCAGCAGTTACTCTGGACAGTCGAACACTGAAGCTTTCTTT. It is translated as CASSYSGQSNTEAFF.

This clonotype was observed at least ten times. The rearrangement links TRBV7-2 to TRBJ2-5, with D perhaps TRBD2 (7 bases). This CDR3 comprises 16 residues. Germline CDR1 SGHTA, CDR2 FQGNSA. Trimming removed 2 bases from V and 1 base from J, with 14 bases in between. The CDR3 coding sequence is TGTGCCAGCAGCTTAAGATTGGGGGGGGCCCAAGAGACCCAGTACTTC. This translates into CASSLRLGGAQETQYF. The full variable domain, rest sourced from reference TRBV7-2 and TRBJ2-5, is GAGVSQSPSNKVTEKGKDVELRCDPISGHTALYWYRQSLGQGLEFLIYFQGNSAPDKSGLPSDRFSAERTGGSVSTLTIQRTQQEDSAVYLCASSLRLGGAQETQYFGPGTRLLVL.

The chain has TRBV29-1 and TRBJ2-2; 12 bases map to TRBD1. Germline lookup yields CDR1 SQVTM and CDR2 ANQGSEA. The ends lost 5 bases at V and 6 bases at J; junction bases unmatched: 16. The CDR3 is 18 residues long. CDR3 DNA sequence: TGCAGCGTTCTTTTTACGTCCGGGACAGGGGGCATCGCCGGGGAGCTGTTTTTT. Its translation is CSVLFTSGTGGIAGELFF.

This clonotype was seen more than once but under ten times. The chain recombines TRBV12-3 or TRBV12-4 with TRBJ2-1; maybe TRBD1 (5 bases). V lost 9 bases to trimming and J lost 5 bases, with 8 bases between them. The CDR3 is made up of 11 amino acids. The CDR3 DNA follows: TGTGCCAGTGGGGCTGACAATGAGCAGTTCTTC. This sequence encodes CASGADNEQFF.

This clonotype came up many times. This rearrangement joins TRBV28 to TRBJ2-3; D is undetermined. V gave up 6 bases and J gave up 2 bases, with 15 bases separating them. This CDR3 contains 15 residues. CDR1 MDHEN and CDR2 SYDVKM come from the germline V gene. The CDR3 bases are TGTGCCAGCAGCACACGGATCAGTGCCACAGATACGCAGTATTTT. Translation: CASSTRISATDTQYF.

This clonotype was detected many times. The chain couples TRBV5-1 to TRBJ2-1; D call uncertain. Per the germline V gene, CDR1 is SGHRS and CDR2 is YFSETQ. CDR3 length equals 15 residues. Deletions cut 4 bases from V and 0 bases from J, with 11 bases between. The CDR3 loop is CASSLDGSSYNEQFF. CDR3 bases: TGCGCCAGCAGCCTCGACGGTAGCTCCTACAATGAGCAGTTCTTC.

This clonotype was observed at least ten times. V and J are TRBV7-3 and TRBJ2-6; D gene unclear. The CDR3 contains 15 residues. V dropped 4 bases and J dropped 0 bases, with 7 bases sitting between them. Germline CDR1 is SGHTA and CDR2 is FQGTGA. The CDR3 region has the DNA TGTGCCAGCAGCTACGGTCCCTCTGGGGCCAACGTCCTGACTTTC. This gives the protein CASSYGPSGANVLTF.

The CDR3 here is CASSLGEIQGTDTQYF. CDR3 DNA: TGCGCCAGCAGCTTGGGGGAGATCCAGGGCACAGATACGCAGTATTTT. This rearrangement joins TRBV5-1 to TRBJ2-3, with D possibly matching TRBD2 (5 bases). The CDR3 loop spans 16 amino acids. The germline V and J ends were trimmed by 0 bases and 1 base, with 12 bases remaining between them. Per germline, CDR1 SGHRS and CDR2 YFSETQ.

V is TRBV6-1 and J is TRBJ2-2; 10 nucleotides match TRBD1. CDR1 and CDR2 (germline): MNHNS, SASEGT. With V trimmed by 3 bases and J by 5 bases, 3 bases remained unmatched. The CDR3 has 15 residues. The CDR3, as DNA: TGTGCCAGCAGTGAGACAGGGGGCGAGACCGGGGAGCTGTTTTTT. This translates into CASSETGGETGELFF.